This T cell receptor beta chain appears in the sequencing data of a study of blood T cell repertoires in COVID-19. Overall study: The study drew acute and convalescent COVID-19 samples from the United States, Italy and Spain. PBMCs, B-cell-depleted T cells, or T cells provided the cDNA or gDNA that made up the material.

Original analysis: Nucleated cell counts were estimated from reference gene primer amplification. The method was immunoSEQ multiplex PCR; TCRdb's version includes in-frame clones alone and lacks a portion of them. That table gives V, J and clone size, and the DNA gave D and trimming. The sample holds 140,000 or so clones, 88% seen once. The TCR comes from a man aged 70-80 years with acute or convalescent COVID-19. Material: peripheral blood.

This CDR3 is CASSRTSGDTDTQYF. The CDR3 DNA reads as TGTGCCAGCAGTAGGACTAGCGGGGACACAGATACGCAGTATTTT. The chain employs TRBV5-4 and TRBJ2-3; 12 nucleotides match TRBD2. There are 15 residues in the CDR3. The V and J ends lost 5 bases and 2 bases, in that order; junction bases with no gene match: 3. The germline V gene has CDR1 SGHNT and CDR2 YYREEE (reference sequence).